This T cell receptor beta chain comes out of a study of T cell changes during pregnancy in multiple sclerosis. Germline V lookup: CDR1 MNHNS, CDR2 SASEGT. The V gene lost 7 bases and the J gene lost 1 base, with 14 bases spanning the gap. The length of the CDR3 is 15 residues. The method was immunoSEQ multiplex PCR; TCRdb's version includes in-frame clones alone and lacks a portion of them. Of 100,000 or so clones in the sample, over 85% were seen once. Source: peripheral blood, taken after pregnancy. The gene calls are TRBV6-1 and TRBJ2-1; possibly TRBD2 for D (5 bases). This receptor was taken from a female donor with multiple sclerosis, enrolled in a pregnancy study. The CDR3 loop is CASTLNEGSYNEQFF. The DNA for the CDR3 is TGTGCCAGCACCCTTAACGAGGGTTCCTACAATGAGCAGTTCTTC.